These 20 T cell receptor beta chains came from one sample sequenced in a study of cytomegalovirus exposure and HLA in healthy donors. PCR used 60 Vbeta primers and 13 Jbeta primers. Produced via immunoSEQ multiplex PCR; TCRdb's table is partial and in-frame only. The data hold 150,000 or so clones, with around 80% observed a single time. Specimen: PBMCs. The receptor source for this set is a man aged 18 to 29 in good health and CMV-seropositive.

The chain has TRBV5-1 and TRBJ1-5; no clear D gene. The CDR3 runs 14 residues. The ends were cut back, 0 bases at V and 2 bases at J, with 6 bases in the middle. Germline values: CDR1 SGHRS, CDR2 YFSETQ. CDR3 loop: CASSLGGRNQPQHF. The DNA for the CDR3 is TGCGCCAGCAGCTTGGGTGGGCGCAATCAGCCCCAGCATTTT.

The chain links TRBV30 to TRBJ1-5, with TRBD1 matching over 9 bases. Germline V gene sequence: CDR1 GTSNPN, CDR2 SVGIG (reference sequence). The junction had 7 bases not matched to a gene; V was cut back by 3 bases and J by 7 bases. CDR3 length equals 14 residues. The CDR3 DNA sequence: TGTGCCTGGAGCCCGAGGACAGGGGACCAGCCCCAGCATTTT. Amino acid sequence: CAWSPRTGDQPQHF.

The rearrangement uses TRBV7-9 and TRBJ2-1; 14 positions agree with TRBD2. After removal of 0 bases from V and 7 bases from J, the junction contained 8 bases not matched to a gene. The length of the CDR3 is 18 residues. The germline gives CDR1 SEHNR, CDR2 FQNEAQ (reference sequence). The CDR3 DNA follows: TGTGCCAGCAGCTTAGCTCTTAGGGGGACTAGCGGGAGTAATGAGCAGTTCTTC. Its translation is CASSLALRGTSGSNEQFF.

V and J are TRBV28 and TRBJ2-7; D might be TRBD2 (6 bases). Germline values: CDR1 MDHEN, CDR2 SYDVKM. V lost 3 bases, J lost 0 bases, and 15 bases lay in between. This CDR3 is built from 16 residues. In DNA, the CDR3 is TGTGCCAGCAGTTTGTCGTTAGCGGATTACTCCTACGAGCAGTACTTC. It codes for CASSLSLADYSYEQYF. Full variable domain (missing parts from reference TRBV28 and TRBJ2-7): DVKVTQSSRYLVKRTGEKVFLECVQDMDHENMFWYRQDPGLGLRLIYFSYDVKMKEKGDIPEGYSVSREKKERFSLILESASTNQTSMYLCASSLSLADYSYEQYFGPGTRLTVT.

The CDR3 DNA reads TGTGCCTGGAGTCCTATGACAAGTGGCTACACCTTC. This gives the protein CAWSPMTSGYTF. The chain has TRBV30 and TRBJ1-2; D is unclear. There are 12 residues in the CDR3. V was cut by 2 bases and J by 7 bases, with 11 bases left in between. Germline CDR1 reads GTSNPN; CDR2 reads SVGIG (reference sequence).

This clone was seen more than once but under ten times. The chain is built from TRBV29-1 and TRBJ1-1, with 9 bases aligning to TRBD1. Germline assignment: CDR1 SQVTM and CDR2 ANQGSEA. The V segment lost 5 bases and the J segment 4 bases; nucleotides outside the gene matches: 5. The CDR3 extends over 13 amino acids. For the CDR3, the DNA is TGCAGCGTTTCACAGGGGGCGGGCACTGAAGCTTTCTTT. It yields the protein CSVSQGAGTEAFF. Based on the CDR3 plus reference TRBV29-1 and TRBJ1-1, the full variable domain is SAVISQKPSRDICQRGTSLTIQCQVDSQVTMMFWYRQQPGQSLTLIATANQGSEATYESGFVIDKFPISRPNLTFSTLTVSNMSPEDSSIYLCSVSQGAGTEAFFGQGTRLTVV.

The rearrangement links TRBV15 to TRBJ2-2, with TRBD2 matching 10 bases. The trim removed 3 bases at V and 3 bases at J, leaving 4 bases unmatched. Germline assignment: CDR1 LNHNV and CDR2 YYDKDF (reference sequence). The CDR3 consists of 16 residues. CDR3 amino acids: CATSSSSGGYTGELFF. Here the CDR3 DNA reads TGTGCCACCAGCAGTTCTAGCGGGGGTTACACCGGGGAGCTGTTTTTT.

This clone was recorded only once. V gene TRBV2 combines with J gene TRBJ1-1; 8 bases are shared with TRBD1. The CDR3 sequence is 12 residues long. Germline assignment: CDR1 SNHLY and CDR2 FYNNEI. V was clipped by 10 bases and J by 4 bases; unmatched bases: 5. The CDR3: CATDRGGTEAFF. CDR3 nucleotide sequence: TGTGCCACTGACAGGGGCGGCACTGAAGCTTTCTTT.

The rearrangement links TRBV6-5 to TRBJ2-1; 9 bases fit TRBD1. The germline V gene encodes CDR1 MNHEY and CDR2 SVGAGI. The V gene end was trimmed by 6 bases and the J gene end by 7 bases; junction bases not matched to a gene: 10. The CDR3 spans 15 residues. The CDR3 nucleotides read TGTGCCAGCAGAAAAAGACAGGGGGAAAGGAATGAGCAGTTCTTC. It yields the protein CASRKRQGERNEQFF.

The V call is TRBV28, the J call TRBJ1-1; weak D call: TRBD1 (5 bases). Trimming removed 4 bases from V and 3 bases from J, with 21 bases in between. CDR1 and CDR2 from the germline V gene are MDHEN and SYDVKM. The CDR3 runs 17 residues. DNA for the CDR3: TGTGCCAGCAGTTCCCTAATTCAGGGTAAACCTTACACTGAAGCTTTCTTT. Its protein is CASSSLIQGKPYTEAFF.

This chain joins TRBV11-2 and TRBJ2-5; 7 nucleotides match TRBD2. Germline V gene lookup returns CDR1 SGHAT and CDR2 FQNNGV. The CDR3 totals 14 residues. V shed 4 bases, J shed 2 bases, and the junction held 4 bases outside the gene matches. In DNA, the CDR3 is TGTGCCAGCAGCTCTCCGGGAGGACAAGAGACCCAGTACTTC. This gives the protein CASSSPGGQETQYF.

Concerning this clone itself: This sample includes further DNA sequences coding for the same CDR3. The chain employs TRBV6-5 and TRBJ2-7; no reliable D call. The CDR3 contains 12 residues. Germline CDR1 is MNHEY and CDR2 is SVGAGI. V gave up 2 bases and J gave up 2 bases, with 4 bases separating them. The CDR3: CASSYPPYEQYF. CDR3 coding DNA: TGTGCCAGCAGTTACCCTCCCTACGAGCAGTACTTC.

This clone was counted between two and nine times. The chain employs TRBV6-4 and TRBJ2-2, with D tentatively TRBD2 (6 bases). V was clipped by 4 bases and J by 0 bases, with 9 bases between them. Germline-derived CDR1 and CDR2 are MRHNA and SNTAGT. The CDR3 is made up of 15 amino acids. As DNA, the CDR3 is TGTGCCAGCAGTGGGAGGGGAGCGAACACCGGGGAGCTGTTTTTT. Translation gives CASSGRGANTGELFF.

V usage is TRBV4-1 and J usage is TRBJ1-2; no firm D call. Trimming left V 0 bases short and J 8 bases short, with 10 bases between. Germline loops: CDR1 MGHRA, CDR2 YSYEKL. The CDR3 has 13 amino acids. CDR3 sequence reads: CASSQDPQKGYTF. DNA of the CDR3: TGCGCCAGCAGCCAAGATCCGCAGAAGGGCTACACCTTC.

This clone was seen only a few times. J is TRBJ1-2 and V is TRBV5-1; tentatively, D is TRBD1 (6 bases). The germline V gene has CDR1 SGHRS and CDR2 YFSETQ. V was cut by 4 bases and J by 7 bases, with 17 bases left in between. The CDR3 sequence is 14 residues long. The CDR3 loop is CASSPVTGMAGYTF. The CDR3 coding sequence is TGCGCCAGCAGCCCTGTAACAGGGATGGCTGGCTACACCTTC.

The chain couples TRBV28 to TRBJ1-3, with 7 bases that match TRBD1. CDR1 and CDR2 from the germline V gene are MDHEN and SYDVKM. This CDR3 spans 17 amino acids. V was clipped by 6 bases and J by 7 bases; unmatched bases: 18. CDR3 protein: CASSPASRTGRLNTIYF. The CDR3 DNA sequence: TGTGCCAGCAGCCCAGCCTCTCGGACAGGTCGCCTGAACACCATATATTTT.

The rearrangement uses TRBV28 and TRBJ2-7; D remains unclear. Germline CDR1 MDHEN, CDR2 SYDVKM. The V and J ends lost 2 bases and 1 base respectively, with 9 bases between them. CDR3 length equals 14 residues. The CDR3 reads CASSLRPGSYEQYF. CDR3 coding DNA: TGTGCCAGCAGTTTAAGGCCCGGGTCCTACGAGCAGTACTTC.

The CDR3 DNA sequence: TGTGCCAGTAGTATTTCGGGACTTCAGTTAGCTAACTATGGCTACACCTTC. It encodes CASSISGLQLANYGYTF. This chain links TRBV19 with TRBJ1-2; weak D call: TRBD1 (5 bases). Per the germline V gene, CDR1 is LNHDA and CDR2 is SQIVND (reference sequence). Trimming removed 3 bases at V and 0 bases at J, with 17 bases between. CDR3 length: 17 residues.

The chain recombines TRBV14 with TRBJ2-7, with D possibly TRBD2 on 7 matching bases. The CDR3 loop spans 16 amino acids. The ends were cut back, 0 bases at V and 1 base at J, with 13 bases in the middle. The germline CDR1 and CDR2 sequences are SGHDN and FVKESK. CDR3 in DNA: TGTGCCAGCAGCCAAGATCCGGGGGGCCCATCCTACGAGCAGTACTTC. It specifies CASSQDPGGPSYEQYF.

The chain employs TRBV28 and TRBJ1-1, with D maybe TRBD1 (5 bases). CDR1 and CDR2 from the germline V gene are MDHEN and SYDVKM. This CDR3 is 15 amino acids long. V lost 4 bases, J lost 1 base, and 13 bases lay in between. The CDR3 protein is CASSSPGGPNTEAFF. DNA for the CDR3: TGTGCCAGCAGTTCCCCCGGGGGACCGAACACTGAAGCTTTCTTT.